Listed here are 8 T cell receptor beta chains from one sample, sequenced in a study of T cells in Graves' hyperthyroidism and ophthalmopathy. The TCR beta CDR3 regions underwent amplification using RNA transcripts as the source. The primer set for the first-round RT-PCR of the TCR CDR3 was HTBI. In TCRdb, the multiplex PCR reads were re-called with MiXCR into one record per CDR3 protein. The table records 250,000 or so distinct CDR3 sequences, 13% to 15% of them present only once. Sample: blood. The receptors come from a woman between 45 and 60 years old with Graves' hyperthyroidism that later progressed to Graves' ophthalmopathy.

This clonotype was detected ten times or more. The V call is TRBV28, the J call TRBJ2-2; TRBD2 matches 11 bases. CDR1 is MDHEN and CDR2 is SYDVKM in the germline V gene. Trimming took 6 bases from V and 2 from J; bases not matched to a gene: 5. The length of the CDR3 is 16 residues. For the CDR3, the DNA is TGTGCCAGCAGATTTGGACTAGCGGGCAACACCGGGGAGCTGTTTTTT. It specifies CASRFGLAGNTGELFF. The variable domain in full, with the rest retrieved from reference TRBV28 and TRBJ2-2, is DVKVTQSSRYLVKRTGEKVFLECVQDMDHENMFWYRQDPGLGLRLIYFSYDVKMKEKGDIPEGYSVSREKKERFSLILESASTNQTSMYLCASRFGLAGNTGELFFGEGSRLTVL.

This clonotype was recorded many times. This chain links TRBV19 with TRBJ2-1; 7 bases fit TRBD2. This CDR3 comprises 11 residues. V gave up 4 bases and J gave up 10 bases; unmatched junction bases: 1. Per the germline V gene, CDR1 is LNHDA and CDR2 is SQIVND (reference sequence). In DNA form, the CDR3 reads TGTGCCAGTAGTACACTAGCGGAGCAGTTCTTC. Translation: CASSTLAEQFF.

This clonotype was counted ten times or more. This rearrangement joins TRBV7-9 to TRBJ2-3, with D uncertain. V shed 0 bases and J shed 1 base, with 8 bases lying between them. This CDR3 is built from 15 residues. Germline V CDR1 and CDR2: SEHNR, FQNEAQ (reference sequence). CDR3 bases: TGTGCCAGCAGCTTAGCCCGGATAGGCACAGATACGCAGTATTTT. This codes for CASSLARIGTDTQYF.

The chain recombines TRBV15 with TRBJ2-3; D is uncertain. Germline-derived CDR1 and CDR2 are LNHNV and YYDKDF (reference sequence). The CDR3 sequence is 12 residues long. V lost 1 base to trimming and J lost 4 bases, with 3 bases between them. CDR3 protein: CATSRGADTQYF. Written as DNA, the CDR3 is TGTGCCACCAGCAGAGGAGCAGATACGCAGTATTTT.

This clonotype was found many times. The chain uses TRBV14 and TRBJ2-3; D gene ambiguous. Trimming pared 1 base from V and 1 base from J, leaving 9 bases between. Germline CDR1 and CDR2: SGHDN and FVKESK. The CDR3 has 15 residues. The DNA of the CDR3 is TGTGCCAGCAGCCAAGGTGTAATTCGCACAGATACGCAGTATTTT. Encoded protein: CASSQGVIRTDTQYF.

The genes are TRBV5-1 and TRBJ2-1; 16 bases fit TRBD2. The CDR3 spans 17 residues. Per the germline V gene, CDR1 is SGHRS and CDR2 is YFSETQ. V dropped 4 bases and J dropped 7; count of bases not matched to a gene: 8. The CDR3 DNA sequence: TGCGCCAGCAGCCTCGGGACTAGCGGGAGGGCCACTAATGAGCAGTTCTTC. Translation: CASSLGTSGRATNEQFF.

The chain carries TRBV11-3 and TRBJ2-2; 13 bases match TRBD2. CDR1 is SGHNT, CDR2 YENEEA, per germline. This CDR3 contains 16 residues. The J segment lost 5 bases and the V segment lost 4 bases, leaving 4 bases of the junction unmatched. The CDR3 nucleotides are TGTGCCAGCAGCTCCTCGGGACTAGCGGGAACCGGGGAGCTGTTTTTT. Amino acids: CASSSSGLAGTGELFF.

This clonotype has just a few counts. This could be a read error, since a much larger clone is one nucleotide away. The chain joins TRBV5-1 to TRBJ2-7; tentative D call: TRBD2 (5 bases). Trimming cost V 0 bases and J 7 bases, with 17 bases left between them. The CDR3 is made up of 15 amino acids. Germline V lookup: CDR1 SGHRS, CDR2 YFSETQ. CDR3 bases: TGCGCCAGCAGCTTGGTCACCGGGTCATCGGGAGAGCAGTACTTC. Translation: CASSLVTGSSGEQYF.